The sequence of this T cell receptor (beta chain) was determined in a study of cytomegalovirus exposure and HLA in healthy donors. Study outcomes and limitations: Immune exposure data for these donors was limited to CMV serostatus.

As to this clone: Its target is unknown.

Germline loops: CDR1 SGHTA, CDR2 FQGNSA. The CDR3 has 15 residues. With V trimmed by 3 bases and J by 6 bases, 7 bases remained unmatched. Primers included in the PCR were 60 Vbeta and 13 Jbeta primers. Libraries were prepared by immunoSEQ multiplex PCR; TCRdb keeps only in-frame clonotypes and omits some of them. The sample lists 200,000 to 300,000 clones, 78% seen once, with approximately 0.49% in the top ten. The rearrangement links TRBV7-2 to TRBJ2-1, with TRBD2 identical over 8 bases. Sequences were obtained from PBMCs. The clonotype was recovered from a boy between 5 and 17 years old in good health and CMV-seronegative. In nucleotides, the CDR3 is TGTGCCAGCAGCTTGAACGGGAGGGCCTCCAATGAGCAGTTCTTC. The encoded protein is CASSLNGRASNEQFF.